The 32 T cell receptor beta chains presented below share a single source sample, sequenced in a study of beta chain features in type 1 diabetes. Overall study results and limits: Type 1 diabetes patients had TCRB CDR3s that were shorter (moderately but significantly so) in all four CD4+ subsets.

All of the isolated RNA was reverse transcribed, so expressed TCRB transcripts were sequenced. Only in-frame clones appear in the TCRdb table, and some are missing; sequencing was by immunoSEQ multiplex PCR. In the table there are roughly 300,000 clones, over 7% of which are singletons. These receptors' antigens are unknown. The sequencing sample was made of central memory CD4+ T cells from blood. The receptor set was obtained from a man aged 25-40 years with type 1 diabetes.

This sequence joins TRBV4-3 and TRBJ2-7, with 9 nucleotides matching TRBD1. After removal of 0 bases from V and 2 bases from J, the junction contained 2 bases not matched to a gene. The CDR3 has 15 residues. Per germline, CDR1 LGHNA and CDR2 YSLEER. CDR3 region: CASSQEWTGAYEQYF. CDR3 bases: TGCGCCAGCAGCCAAGAATGGACAGGGGCCTACGAGCAGTACTTC.

This clone was observed at least ten times. The chain uses TRBV6-5 and TRBJ1-1; TRBD1 might be the D (6 bases). V gave up 5 bases and J gave up 9 bases, with 13 bases separating them. The CDR3 has 12 residues. Germline V CDR1 and CDR2: MNHEY, SVGAGI. CDR3 bases: TGTGCCAGCAGTCCGGACAGAAGGAAAGCTTTCTTT. As protein: CASSPDRRKAFF.

This clone was counted ten times or more. The chain recombines TRBV5-1 with TRBJ2-7, with a weak D call TRBD1 (6 bases). Germline lookup yields CDR1 SGHRS and CDR2 YFSETQ. V lost 5 bases, J lost 7 bases, and 16 bases lay in between. This CDR3 is 13 amino acids long. In nucleotides, the CDR3 is TGCGCCAGCAGAAACCAGGGGTCCTGGGAGCAGTACTTC. Its protein product is CASRNQGSWEQYF.

The rearrangement joins TRBV30 to TRBJ1-5, with D possibly matching TRBD1 (6 bases). V lost 0 bases, J lost 2 bases, and 14 bases lay in between. The germline V gene has CDR1 GTSNPN and CDR2 SVGIG (reference sequence). The length of the CDR3 is 16 residues. The CDR3 here is CAWSVRGGSRNQPQHF. For the CDR3, the DNA is TGTGCCTGGAGTGTACGGGGGGGCTCACGCAATCAGCCCCAGCATTTT.

The chain couples TRBV6-5 to TRBJ2-7; perhaps TRBD2 as D (5 bases). This CDR3 is built from 12 residues. Trimming removed 2 bases from V and 6 bases from J, with 8 bases in between. The germline V gene has CDR1 MNHEY and CDR2 SVGAGI. The CDR3 coding sequence is TGTGCCAGCAGTTACCCCGAGGGCGAGCAGTACTTC. Translating gives CASSYPEGEQYF.

The chain joins TRBV10-1 to TRBJ2-2; 9 nucleotides match TRBD2. The CDR3 is 15 residues long. J lost 5 bases, V lost 6 bases, and 7 bases had no gene match. Germline CDR1 is WNHNN and CDR2 is SYGVQD (reference sequence). Written as DNA, the CDR3 is TGCGCCAGCAGCCCGACAGCGGGGGGTACCGGGGAGCTGTTTTTT. It encodes CASSPTAGGTGELFF.

The J gene is TRBJ2-2, the V gene TRBV7-2; 8 nucleotides agree with TRBD1. Looked up from germline, CDR1 is SGHTA and CDR2 is FQGNSA. Losses at the gene ends were 5 bases for V and 1 base for J; bases not matched to a gene: 6. This CDR3 contains 16 residues. Written as DNA, the CDR3 is TGTGCCAGCAGCGTTTCCGGGACAGGGAACACCGGGGAGCTGTTTTTT. The encoded protein is CASSVSGTGNTGELFF. The variable domain in full, with the rest retrieved from reference TRBV7-2 and TRBJ2-2, is GAGVSQSPSNKVTEKGKDVELRCDPISGHTALYWYRQSLGQGLEFLIYFQGNSAPDKSGLPSDRFSAERTGGSVSTLTIQRTQQEDSAVYLCASSVSGTGNTGELFFGEGSRLTVL.

The chain joins TRBV6-1 to TRBJ1-6; TRBD1 is a possible D gene (5 bases). There are 14 residues in the CDR3. The germline gives CDR1 MNHNS, CDR2 SASEGT. The V gene lost 6 bases and the J gene lost 8 bases, with 14 bases spanning the gap. The CDR3 sequence: CASRPGRQDSPLHF. As DNA, the CDR3 is TGTGCCAGCAGACCGGGACGCCAAGATTCACCCCTCCACTTT.

This chain joins TRBV6-1 and TRBJ1-5; 7 nucleotides match TRBD1. V gave up 10 bases and J gave up 2 bases; unmatched junction bases: 5. Germline CDR1 is MNHNS and CDR2 is SASEGT. The CDR3 runs to 13 residues. Here the CDR3 reads CATADRGNQPQHF. CDR3 nucleotide sequence: TGTGCCACCGCCGACAGGGGCAATCAGCCCCAGCATTTT.

This clone was seen only a few times. The J gene is TRBJ1-2, the V gene TRBV6-6; TRBD1 matches at 8 bases. Germline CDR1 and CDR2: MNHNY and SVGAGI (reference sequence). CDR3 length: 15 amino acids. V lost 7 bases and J lost 3; bases outside the gene matches: 10. CDR3 DNA: TGTGCCAGCACCCGACCCGTGGACAGGGACTATGGCTACACCTTC. Protein product: CASTRPVDRDYGYTF.

This chain connects TRBV4-3 to TRBJ1-4, with TRBD1 identical over 7 bases. Losses at the gene ends were 0 bases for V and 7 bases for J; bases not matched to a gene: 5. Germline V lookup: CDR1 LGHNA, CDR2 YSLEER. CDR3 length equals 15 residues. CDR3 residues: CASSQDNRGREKLFF. The CDR3 coding sequence is TGCGCCAGCAGCCAAGATAACAGGGGCCGTGAAAAACTGTTTTTT.

This clone was counted between two and nine times. The chain couples TRBV25-1 to TRBJ2-5, with TRBD1 identical over 9 bases. Germline loops: CDR1 MGHDK, CDR2 SYGVNS. J was trimmed by 4 bases and V by 2 bases; bases with no gene match: 5. This CDR3 spans 15 amino acids. The CDR3 nucleotides are TGTGCCAGCAGTGAAATGGACAGGGGCGGAGAGACCCAGTACTTC. This codes for CASSEMDRGGETQYF.

V is TRBV5-6 and J is TRBJ2-3, with D uncertain. Germline V gives CDR1 SGHDT, CDR2 YYEEEE. CDR3 length equals 15 residues. Trimming removed 4 bases from V and 2 bases from J, with 14 bases in between. CDR3: CASSPQDHHTDTQYF. The CDR3 DNA follows: TGTGCCAGCAGCCCCCAGGACCACCACACAGATACGCAGTATTTT.

This sequence joins TRBV7-9 and TRBJ2-3, with 8 bases identical to TRBD1. V lost 1 base, J lost 2 bases, and 5 bases stayed unmatched. Germline V gives CDR1 SEHNR, CDR2 FQNEAQ (reference sequence). The CDR3 covers 16 residues. CDR3: CASSLGQGPLTDTQYF. The CDR3 nucleotides read TGTGCCAGCAGCTTAGGACAGGGGCCCCTCACAGATACGCAGTATTTT.

Comment on this clone: Additional DNA sequences in this sample encode the identical CDR3. This rearrangement joins TRBV29-1 to TRBJ1-1, with TRBD1 as a possible D gene (5 bases). In germline, CDR1 is SQVTM, CDR2 ANQGSEA. The V and J ends lost 5 bases and 3 bases respectively, with 16 bases between them. This CDR3 region has 14 residues. The CDR3 loop reads CSVSLGTVYTEAFF. Written as DNA, the CDR3 is TGCAGCGTTTCCCTGGGGACGGTTTACACTGAAGCTTTCTTT. The full variable domain, rest sourced from reference TRBV29-1 and TRBJ1-1, is SAVISQKPSRDICQRGTSLTIQCQVDSQVTMMFWYRQQPGQSLTLIATANQGSEATYESGFVIDKFPISRPNLTFSTLTVSNMSPEDSSIYLCSVSLGTVYTEAFFGQGTRLTVV.

This clone appeared a few times. The rearrangement joins TRBV10-3 to TRBJ2-7, with D possibly matching TRBD1 (5 bases). V was pared by 0 bases and J by 13 bases, with 10 bases between. The CDR3 spans 11 residues. CDR1 ENHRY and CDR2 SYGVKD come from the germline V gene. Here the CDR3 reads CAISESRQNYF. The CDR3 nucleotides are TGTGCCATCAGTGAGTCCCGACAGAATTACTTC.

This clone was seen repeatedly, ten times or more. The chain uses TRBV7-9 and TRBJ2-1; 12 nucleotides agree with TRBD1. Trimming at V came to 9 bases and at J to 10 bases, leaving 13 bases not matched to a gene. The germline gives CDR1 SEHNR, CDR2 FQNEAQ (reference sequence). CDR3 size: 15 residues. CDR3 in amino acids: CASNSGDRGPDEQFF. DNA of the CDR3: TGTGCCAGTAATTCCGGGGACAGGGGGCCGGACGAGCAGTTCTTC.

This clone appeared a few times. This chain uses TRBV27 with TRBJ1-6; D is undetermined. The CDR3 spans 17 residues. V was pared by 8 bases and J by 7 bases, with 24 bases between. The germline V gene encodes CDR1 MNHEY and CDR2 SMNVEV (reference sequence). The CDR3 spells CASGSFMMGIRNSPLHF. The CDR3 DNA is TGTGCCAGCGGTAGTTTTATGATGGGAATCCGAAATTCACCCCTCCACTTT.

This clone was seen only a few times. V gene TRBV7-8 combines with J gene TRBJ1-5; D may be TRBD1 (6 bases). This CDR3 contains 16 residues. Germline V gene sequence: CDR1 SGHVS, CDR2 FQNEAQ. V dropped 5 bases and J dropped 2 bases, with 16 bases sitting between them. This CDR3 is CASSPYRDVGNQPQHF. DNA for the CDR3: TGTGCCAGCAGCCCCTACAGGGACGTTGGCAATCAGCCCCAGCATTTT. The full variable domain, its missing parts supplied by reference TRBV7-8 and TRBJ1-5, is GAGVSQSPRYKVAKRGQDVALRCDPISGHVSLFWYQQALGQGPEFLTYFQNEAQLDKSGLPSDRFFAERPEGSVSTLKIQRTQQEDSAVYLCASSPYRDVGNQPQHFGDGTRLSIL.

This clone was seen a handful of times. The genes are TRBV11-2 and TRBJ2-3; TRBD2 agrees at 9 bases. Losses at the gene ends were 5 bases for V and 7 bases for J; bases not matched to a gene: 10. There are 15 residues in the CDR3. Germline V gives CDR1 SGHAT, CDR2 FQNNGV. The CDR3: CASSHTPGLANTQYF. In DNA, the CDR3 is TGTGCCAGCAGCCACACCCCGGGACTAGCAAATACGCAGTATTTT.

This clone showed up just a few times. The chain has TRBV7-8 and TRBJ1-1; D not certain. From germline, CDR1 is SGHVS and CDR2 FQNEAQ. Trimming pared 5 bases from V and 5 bases from J, leaving 12 bases between. The CDR3 contains 13 residues. The CDR3 reads CASSTQVGTEAFF. CDR3 DNA: TGTGCCAGCAGCACCCAGGTGGGGACTGAAGCTTTCTTT.

This chain connects TRBV7-2 to TRBJ2-5; a weak D match, TRBD2 (5 bases). CDR1 SGHTA and CDR2 FQGNSA come from the germline V gene. There are 12 residues in the CDR3. Trimming shortened V by 4 bases and J by 5 bases, and 8 bases separated the two germline ends. The CDR3 reads CASSSERETQYF. Here the CDR3 DNA reads TGTGCCAGCAGCTCAGAGCGGGAGACCCAGTACTTC.

This clone was picked up a small number of times. The chain is built from TRBV2 and TRBJ1-5; D is perhaps TRBD1 (5 bases). CDR1 and CDR2 from the germline V gene are SNHLY and FYNNEI. The CDR3 has 18 residues. Trimming shortened V by 5 bases and J by 4 bases, and 24 bases separated the two germline ends. The CDR3 DNA reads TGTGCCAGCAGTAGAGAGGGTAGTGGTAGGGGATTAAATCAGCCCCAGCATTTT. The encoded protein is CASSREGSGRGLNQPQHF.

As regards this clone: This may stem from a read error, because a much larger clone lies one nucleotide away. The rearrangement links TRBV7-9 to TRBJ2-5; weak D call: TRBD1 (6 bases). The V gene's germline CDR1 is SEHNR and CDR2 FQNEAQ (reference sequence). CDR3 length equals 13 residues. Trimming pared 4 bases from V and 3 bases from J, leaving 9 bases between. This chain's CDR3 is CASSSGHKETQYF. Here the CDR3 DNA reads TGTGCCAGCAGCTCGGGACACAAAGAGACCCAGTACTTC.

This clone was seen only a few times. The V and J genes are TRBV7-2 and TRBJ2-3; D gene unclear. CDR3 length equals 14 residues. With 2 bases removed from V and 4 bases from J, the gap between germline ends came to 10 bases. Germline-derived CDR1 and CDR2 are SGHTA and FQGNSA. CDR3 coding DNA: TGTGCCAGCAGCTTAACAGCAGAAGCAGATACGCAGTATTTT. Amino acids: CASSLTAEADTQYF.

The rearrangement joins TRBV28 to TRBJ1-5, with 10 bases lining up with TRBD1. Per germline, CDR1 MDHEN and CDR2 SYDVKM. The CDR3 runs to 16 residues. Trimming at V came to 4 bases and at J to 3 bases, leaving 6 bases not matched to a gene. CDR3 amino acids: CASSSGDRGDNQPQHF. The CDR3 nucleotides read TGTGCCAGCAGTTCGGGGGACAGGGGAGACAATCAGCCCCAGCATTTT. Drawing the rest from reference TRBV28 and TRBJ1-5, the complete variable domain is DVKVTQSSRYLVKRTGEKVFLECVQDMDHENMFWYRQDPGLGLRLIYFSYDVKMKEKGDIPEGYSVSREKKERFSLILESASTNQTSMYLCASSSGDRGDNQPQHFGDGTRLSIL.

The gene calls are TRBV7-7 and TRBJ2-2; possible D gene TRBD2, 5 bases. Germline CDR1 SSHAT, CDR2 FNYEAQ (reference sequence). Trimming shortened V by 4 bases and J by 1 base, and 7 bases separated the two germline ends. The CDR3 spans 14 residues. The DNA for the CDR3 is TGTGCCAGCAGCTCGGGGAGGAACACCGGGGAGCTGTTTTTT. Translation gives CASSSGRNTGELFF.

The J gene is TRBJ1-5, the V gene TRBV11-2; possible D gene TRBD1, 5 bases. Trimming cost V 0 bases and J 5 bases, with 8 bases left between them. The germline gives CDR1 SGHAT, CDR2 FQNNGV. The CDR3 covers 14 residues. CDR3 nucleotides: TGTGCCAGCAGCTTAGATGGGGACGATCAGCCCCAGCATTTT. This gives the protein CASSLDGDDQPQHF.

The chain carries TRBV7-9 and TRBJ1-2; weak D call: TRBD1 (5 bases). Germline V gene lookup returns CDR1 SEHNR and CDR2 FQNEAQ (reference sequence). V was trimmed by 0 bases and J by 8 bases, leaving 16 bases between them. The CDR3 is made up of 15 amino acids. CDR3 DNA sequence: TGTGCCAGCAGCTTAGCCCCCCAGGGTGAGGAGGGCTACACCTTC. This gives the protein CASSLAPQGEEGYTF.

This clone was seen more than once but under ten times. The J gene is TRBJ1-2, the V gene TRBV30; perhaps TRBD1 as D (6 bases). The ends were cut back, 2 bases at V and 3 bases at J, with 19 bases in the middle. Germline V lookup: CDR1 GTSNPN, CDR2 SVGIG (reference sequence). The CDR3 loop spans 16 amino acids. The CDR3 DNA reads TGTGCCTGGAGTAAAACAGTTACAGGGAATTACTATGGCTACACCTTC. It translates to CAWSKTVTGNYYGYTF.

The chain employs TRBV18 and TRBJ2-1, with no clear D. Germline lookup yields CDR1 KGHSH and CDR2 LQKENI. The V gene lost 6 bases and the J gene lost 9 bases, with 9 bases spanning the gap. The CDR3 has 11 amino acids. In nucleotides, the CDR3 is TGTGCCAGCTCCCGGCCCGGTGAGCAGTTCTTC. It translates to CASSRPGEQFF.

The chain carries TRBV6-5 and TRBJ2-3; D possibly uses TRBD1 or TRBD2 (6 bases each). V was shortened by 2 bases and J by 0 bases, with 9 bases between the two germline ends. The CDR3 totals 15 residues. Germline V gene data show CDR1 as MNHEY and CDR2 as SVGAGI. CDR3 nucleotides: TGTGCCAGCAGTTACAGGGGGGATAGCACAGATACGCAGTATTTT. As protein: CASSYRGDSTDTQYF.